Following are 26 T cell receptor beta chains from one sample sequenced in a study of radiation and T cells in renal cell carcinoma. Repertoires were generated with immunoSEQ multiplex PCR, while TCRdb's copy carries only in-frame clones and drops some. The table records around 170,000 clones, around 89% of them present only once. Indicated time point: blood 4 weeks post-SBRT, at nephrectomy. Treatment: 15 Gy SBRT to primary tumor, nephrectomy 4 weeks later. The input for sequencing was blood, taken from a patient whose treatment included radiotherapy and nephrectomy. These receptors all come from a woman between 45 and 65 years old with renal cell carcinoma.

The rearrangement links TRBV11-2 to TRBJ2-7; D assignment may be TRBD1 or TRBD2 (5 bases each). In germline, CDR1 is SGHAT, CDR2 FQNNGV. The V end lost 0 bases, the J end lost 6 bases, and 12 bases lay between the germline ends. This CDR3 is 14 amino acids long. CDR3 nucleotides: TGTGCCAGCAGCTTAGATGATACGGGGCTCGAGCAGTACTTC. This gives the protein CASSLDDTGLEQYF.

The chain uses TRBV29-1 and TRBJ2-3, with 8 bases fitting TRBD2. The germline V gene has CDR1 SQVTM and CDR2 ANQGSEA. The CDR3 length is 15 residues. J lost 3 bases, V lost 0 bases, and 5 bases had no gene match. The CDR3 DNA is TGCAGCGTTGAAGATGCCGGCGGGGGGACAGATACGCAGTATTTT. This encodes CSVEDAGGGTDTQYF.

The chain uses TRBV25-1 and TRBJ2-5; D call uncertain. V was shortened by 1 base and J by 2 bases, with 5 bases between the two germline ends. This CDR3 region has 13 residues. From germline, CDR1 is MGHDK and CDR2 SYGVNS. The CDR3 protein is CASSESYQETQYF. The DNA of the CDR3 is TGTGCCAGCAGTGAATCCTATCAAGAGACCCAGTACTTC. Variable domain in full (rest from reference TRBV25-1 and TRBJ2-5): EADIYQTPRYLVIGTGKKITLECSQTMGHDKMYWYQQDPGMELHLIHYSYGVNSTEKGDLSSESTVSRIRTEHFPLTLESARPSHTSQYLCASSESYQETQYFGPGTRLLVL.

This sequence joins TRBV7-2 and TRBJ1-5, with a tentative D call TRBD1 (6 bases). Looked up from germline, CDR1 is SGHTA and CDR2 is FQGNSA. The CDR3 totals 15 residues. Trimming stripped 1 base from V and 6 bases from J, with 13 bases between. CDR3 residues: CASSLVGGGAQPQHF. The CDR3, as DNA: TGTGCCAGCAGCTTAGTGGGGGGCGGTGCTCAGCCCCAGCATTTT.

This chain connects TRBV10-1 to TRBJ1-2; 7 bases map to TRBD1. CDR1 is WNHNN, CDR2 SYGVQD, per germline (reference sequence). The CDR3 covers 17 residues. V lost 1 base to trimming and J lost 4 bases; unmatched junction nucleotides: 12. The CDR3 DNA follows: TGCGCCAGCAGTGAGTTGCCAGGGGGAACTAGTGGCTATGGCTACACCTTC. This gives the protein CASSELPGGTSGYGYTF.

The chain uses TRBV5-8 and TRBJ1-1; D is unresolved. The CDR3 loop spans 15 amino acids. Trimming stripped 0 bases from V and 0 bases from J, with 9 bases between. Germline CDR1 and CDR2: SGHTS and YDEGEE. This chain's CDR3 is CASSLVGRLNTEAFF. CDR3 nucleotide sequence: TGTGCCAGCAGCTTGGTGGGGAGGTTGAACACTGAAGCTTTCTTT. The full variable domain, rest sourced from reference TRBV5-8 and TRBJ1-1, is EAGVTQSPTHLIKTRGQQATLRCSPISGHTSVYWYQQALGLGLQFLLWYDEGEERNRGNFPPRFSGRQFPNYSSELNVNALELEDSALYLCASSLVGRLNTEAFFGQGTRLTVV.

The chain joins TRBV30 to TRBJ2-1; no clear D. Per germline, CDR1 GTSNPN and CDR2 SVGIG (reference sequence). The germline V and J ends were trimmed by 2 bases and 10 bases, with 9 bases remaining between them. The CDR3 is 11 residues long. The chain's CDR3 is CAWSRSQEQFF. Here the CDR3 DNA reads TGTGCCTGGAGTAGGAGCCAGGAGCAGTTCTTC.

The chain recombines TRBV18 with TRBJ2-1, with 7 positions matching TRBD1. With 0 bases clipped from V and 6 bases from J, the junction kept 8 bases outside the gene matches. This CDR3 is 16 amino acids long. The V gene's germline CDR1 is KGHSH and CDR2 LQKENI. The CDR3 DNA follows: TGTGCCAGCTCACCACCGAACAGGGGACCGGGCAATGAGCAGTTCTTC. Protein: CASSPPNRGPGNEQFF. Using reference TRBV18 and TRBJ2-1 for the parts outside the CDR3, the full variable domain is NAGVMQNPRHLVRRRGQEARLRCSPMKGHSHVYWYRQLPEEGLKFMVYLQKENIIDESGMPKERFSAEFPKEGPSILRIQQVVRGDSAAYFCASSPPNRGPGNEQFFGPGTRLTVL.

The gene calls are TRBV2 and TRBJ1-2; TRBD1 aligns across 7 bases. The V and J ends lost 9 bases and 8 bases, in that order; junction bases with no gene match: 15. Germline V gene data show CDR1 as SNHLY and CDR2 as FYNNEI. The CDR3 contains 14 residues. Written as DNA, the CDR3 is TGTGCCAGTCTCCTAGAAACAGGGGAGGACGGCTACACCTTC. This encodes CASLLETGEDGYTF.

The V and J genes are TRBV6-5 and TRBJ2-2; weak D call: TRBD1 (6 bases). The length of the CDR3 is 15 residues. V lost 2 bases, J lost 2 bases, and 9 bases lay in between. The germline gives CDR1 MNHEY, CDR2 SVGAGI. CDR3 protein: CASSYGTQNTGELFF. The CDR3 region has the DNA TGTGCCAGCAGTTACGGGACACAAAACACCGGGGAGCTGTTTTTT.

The V and J genes are TRBV7-9 and TRBJ2-7, with D possibly matching TRBD1 (6 bases). The CDR3 covers 14 residues. Per the germline V gene, CDR1 is SEHNR and CDR2 is FQNEAQ (reference sequence). With 5 bases removed from V and 1 base from J, the gap between germline ends came to 12 bases. CDR3 in DNA: TGTGCCAGCAGCCCACGGGACAAATCCTACGAGCAGTACTTC. Amino acids: CASSPRDKSYEQYF.

J is TRBJ2-3 and V is TRBV29-1, with 8 bases lining up with TRBD2. V dropped 1 base and J dropped 6; count of bases not matched to a gene: 12. The CDR3 is 16 residues long. Per germline, CDR1 SQVTM and CDR2 ANQGSEA. Here the CDR3 reads CSVEGSSGGLLDTQYF. CDR3 DNA sequence: TGCAGCGTTGAAGGATCGAGCGGGGGACTCCTCGATACGCAGTATTTT.

This clone occurred once. The CDR3 DNA is TGTGCCAGCAGCCAAGTCGGGTCAAATGATAATGAGCAGTTCTTC. This gives the protein CASSQVGSNDNEQFF. V is TRBV4-2 and J is TRBJ2-1; D gene ambiguous. Germline loops: CDR1 LGHNA, CDR2 YNFKEQ. V was shortened by 1 base and J by 7 bases, with 14 bases between the two germline ends. The CDR3 is 15 amino acids.

The gene calls are TRBV7-8 and TRBJ1-3, with D possibly TRBD1 on 5 matching bases. V lost 0 bases and J 2 bases, leaving 5 bases between the germline ends. Germline V gives CDR1 SGHVS, CDR2 FQNEAQ. The CDR3 is 14 amino acids. The CDR3 DNA follows: TGTGCCAGCAGCTTAGCCAGGGCTGGAAACACCATATATTTT. It specifies CASSLARAGNTIYF.

J is TRBJ2-2 and V is TRBV2; tentative D call: TRBD1 (6 bases). The CDR3 extends over 14 amino acids. The germline V gene has CDR1 SNHLY and CDR2 FYNNEI. V dropped 6 bases and J dropped 2 bases, with 10 bases sitting between them. The CDR3 DNA sequence: TGTGCCAGCAGCCGGGACATCAACACCGGGGAGCTGTTTTTT. Translating it yields CASSRDINTGELFF. The variable domain in full, with the rest retrieved from reference TRBV2 and TRBJ2-2, is EPEVTQTPSHQVTQMGQEVILRCVPISNHLYFYWYRQILGQKVEFLVSFYNNEISEKSEIFDDQFSVERPDGSNFTLKIRSTKLEDSAMYFCASSRDINTGELFFGEGSRLTVL.

The chain employs TRBV7-8 and TRBJ1-5; D call uncertain. This CDR3 spans 12 amino acids. Germline V gene lookup returns CDR1 SGHVS and CDR2 FQNEAQ. V was clipped by 4 bases and J by 6 bases, with 7 bases between them. CDR3 bases: TGTGCCAGCAGCTCCCTAGGTCAGCCCCAGCATTTT. Its protein product is CASSSLGQPQHF.

This chain connects TRBV14 to TRBJ1-6, with D uncertain. The CDR3 loop spans 14 amino acids. V was clipped by 5 bases and J by 7 bases, with 12 bases between them. Germline CDR1 and CDR2: SGHDN and FVKESK. CDR3 residues: CASSYDTGNSPLHF. The CDR3 bases are TGTGCCAGCAGCTACGACACGGGGAATTCACCCCTCCACTTT.

The J gene is TRBJ1-2, the V gene TRBV5-1; 12 nucleotides line up with TRBD1. V lost 4 bases, J lost 6 bases, and 4 bases stayed unmatched. This CDR3 contains 14 residues. The germline CDR1 and CDR2 sequences are SGHRS and YFSETQ. Written as DNA, the CDR3 is TGCGCCAGCAGCCCCCGGGACAGGGGGCATGGCTACACCTTC. Translated: CASSPRDRGHGYTF.

For this clone: This CDR3 is also generated by other DNA sequences in the sample. The rearrangement joins TRBV6-5 to TRBJ2-3; D is undetermined. The CDR3 has 15 amino acids. Germline CDR1 is MNHEY and CDR2 is SVGAGI. The ends were cut back, 6 bases at V and 0 bases at J, with 13 bases in the middle. Here the CDR3 DNA reads TGTGCCAGCAGCTATGGCAGAACGAGCACAGATACGCAGTATTTT. It is translated as CASSYGRTSTDTQYF.

The chain uses TRBV7-2 and TRBJ2-2; the D gene is possibly TRBD1 (5 bases). Deletions cut 5 bases from V and 6 bases from J, with 10 bases between. Germline CDR1 reads SGHTA; CDR2 reads FQGNSA. The CDR3 covers 13 residues. CDR3 region: CASSNAGSGELFF. As DNA, the CDR3 is TGTGCCAGCAGCAATGCAGGGTCCGGGGAGCTGTTTTTT.

The chain combines TRBV2 with TRBJ2-7, with TRBD2 matching 10 bases. The CDR3 totals 15 residues. The V gene end was trimmed by 4 bases and the J gene end by 1 base; junction bases not matched to a gene: 4. Germline V gene sequence: CDR1 SNHLY, CDR2 FYNNEI. The DNA for the CDR3 is TGTGCCAGCAGTGGGCTAGCGGGGGTGTCCTACGAGCAGTACTTC. Translated, it gives CASSGLAGVSYEQYF.

This chain's CDR3 is CASSDRLSYEQYF. DNA for the CDR3: TGTGCCAGTAGCGACAGGCTGTCCTACGAGCAGTACTTC. This chain joins TRBV19 and TRBJ2-7; weak D call: TRBD1 (6 bases). The CDR3 length is 13 residues. Germline V lookup: CDR1 LNHDA, CDR2 SQIVND (reference sequence). Deletions cut 6 bases from V and 1 base from J, with 10 bases between.

J is TRBJ2-7 and V is TRBV13, with 7 nucleotides matching TRBD2. Germline trimming cut 5 bases from V and 0 bases from J; bases unmatched to any gene: 7. This CDR3 has 15 residues. Germline CDR1 is PRHDT and CDR2 is FYEKMQ (reference sequence). The CDR3 region is CASSHGTTSSYEQYF. The CDR3, as DNA: TGTGCCAGCAGCCACGGGACTACCAGCTCCTACGAGCAGTACTTC.

The chain combines TRBV9 with TRBJ2-1; TRBD2 matches 9 bases. V gave up 0 bases and J gave up 7 bases; unmatched junction bases: 8. CDR3 length equals 16 residues. Germline CDR1 SGDLS, CDR2 YYNGEE. CDR3 protein: CASSVVASGVHNEQFF. CDR3 coding DNA: TGTGCCAGCAGCGTAGTGGCTAGCGGGGTGCATAATGAGCAGTTCTTC.

The rearrangement uses TRBV4-3 and TRBJ2-7, with a tentative D call TRBD2 (5 bases). V lost 0 bases, J lost 3 bases, and 12 bases lay in between. Per germline, CDR1 LGHNA and CDR2 YSLEER. The CDR3 runs 15 residues. The CDR3 loop is CASSQDVGSDYEQYF. DNA for the CDR3: TGCGCCAGCAGCCAAGATGTGGGTAGCGACTACGAGCAGTACTTC.

The chain is built from TRBV5-1 and TRBJ2-5, with 11 bases fitting TRBD1. The germline CDR1 and CDR2 sequences are SGHRS and YFSETQ. Trimming took 4 bases from V and 5 from J; bases not matched to a gene: 10. The CDR3 has 16 amino acids. CDR3 protein: CASSPNSGTGGETQYF. In DNA, the CDR3 is TGCGCCAGCAGCCCAAATTCCGGGACAGGGGGGGAGACCCAGTACTTC. Full variable domain (remainder filled in from reference TRBV5-1 and TRBJ2-5): KAGVTQTPRYLIKTRGQQVTLSCSPISGHRSVSWYQQTPGQGLQFLFEYFSETQRNKGNFPGRFSGRQFSNSRSEMNVSTLELGDSALYLCASSPNSGTGGETQYFGPGTRLLVL.